This note documents a single T cell receptor (beta chain) sequence. Only in-frame clones appear in the TCRdb table, and some are missing; sequencing was by immunoSEQ multiplex PCR. The table shows about 400,000 clones, with approximately 87% occurring only once. Looked up from germline, CDR1 is MNHEY and CDR2 is SMNVEV (reference sequence). The CDR3 contains 13 residues. Trimming took off 3 bases at V and 1 base at J, with 6 bases between the two ends. These data belong to a study of blood T cell repertoires in COVID-19. The TCR originated in a man in his forties in a cohort exposed to, infected with or recovered from COVID-19 (not recorded which). The J gene is TRBJ1-1, the V gene TRBV27, with D hard to call. Sequencing was performed on PBMCs or T cells enriched from blood (not recorded which). The CDR3 protein is CASSFKKNTEAFF. DNA for the CDR3: TGTGCCAGCAGTTTTAAAAAGAACACTGAAGCTTTCTTT.